This entry is about one T cell receptor beta chain. The protocol was immunoSEQ multiplex PCR, while the TCRdb copy is restricted to in-frame clones and leaves out a portion. The data show approximately 120,000 clones, approximately 85% seen once. The sample is drawn from a study of blood T cell repertoires in COVID-19. The overall study: Sites across the United States, Italy and Spain contributed samples from acute and convalescent COVID-19.

The CDR3 runs 16 residues. Looked up from germline, CDR1 is SGHTA and CDR2 is FQGNSA. V shed 1 base and J shed 2 bases, with 12 bases lying between them. Sequencing was carried out using peripheral blood. This TCR derives from a human donor in a cohort sampled during active COVID-19. This chain uses TRBV7-2 with TRBJ2-1; D is ambiguous. The CDR3 bases are TGTGCCAGCAGCTTAGGGCTTGCGGAAACCTACAATGAGCAGTTCTTC. Its protein product is CASSLGLAETYNEQFF.